These 25 T cell receptor beta chains were all obtained from the same sample, sequenced in a study of T cells in Graves' hyperthyroidism and ophthalmopathy. What was amplified from RNA transcripts were TCR beta CDR3 regions. Using the HTBI primer set, a first-round RT-PCR was run on the TCR CDR3. MiXCR, applied by TCRdb to the multiplex PCR reads, yields one record per CDR3 protein. The sample carries 300,000 to 400,000 distinct CDR3 sequences, 14% recorded once. Sequences were obtained from blood. Receptors were obtained from a woman in her thirties with Graves' ophthalmopathy.

In regard to this clonotype: A read error is possible here, since a much larger clone lies one base away. This chain links TRBV2 with TRBJ1-2, with D possibly matching TRBD1 (5 bases). The CDR3 length is 15 residues. V gave up 5 bases and J gave up 1 base, with 14 bases separating them. CDR1 SNHLY and CDR2 FYNNEI come from the germline V gene. The CDR3 is CASSKSMGVNYGYTF. The CDR3 DNA reads TGTGCCAGCAGTAAATCCATGGGGGTTAACTATGGCTACACCTTC.

This clonotype was counted only a few times. This chain links TRBV19 with TRBJ2-5; TRBD1 is a possible D gene (6 bases). The length of the CDR3 is 13 residues. V lost 6 bases and J lost 2, with 10 bases in between. Germline values: CDR1 LNHDA, CDR2 SQIVND (reference sequence). CDR3 in DNA: TGTGCCAGTAGCGGGACAACGCAAGAGACCCAGTACTTC. Encoded protein: CASSGTTQETQYF.

The V and J genes are TRBV19 and TRBJ1-3; D is undetermined. This CDR3 is built from 17 residues. The germline V and J ends were trimmed by 6 bases and 0 bases, with 18 bases remaining between them. Germline CDR1 and CDR2: LNHDA and SQIVND (reference sequence). The CDR3 DNA is TGTGCCAGTAGGGGTAGCCGGACGGGAAACTCTGGAAACACCATATATTTT. Protein sequence: CASRGSRTGNSGNTIYF. Full variable domain (outside the CDR3, taken from reference TRBV19 and TRBJ1-3): DGGITQSPKYLFRKEGQNVTLSCEQNLNHDAMYWYRQDPGQGLRLIYYSQIVNDFQKGDIAEGYSVSREKKESFPLTVTSAQKNPTAFYLCASRGSRTGNSGNTIYFGEGSWLTVV.

In this sample, this clonotype turned up many times. This chain links TRBV6-6 with TRBJ2-7; 7 bases map to TRBD2. J lost 4 bases, V lost 0 bases, and 6 bases had no gene match. In germline, CDR1 is MNHNY, CDR2 SVGAGI (reference sequence). The CDR3 extends over 15 amino acids. The CDR3 region is CASSYSMPSGYEQYF. For the CDR3, the DNA is TGTGCCAGCAGTTACTCGATGCCTAGCGGTTACGAGCAGTACTTC.

This clonotype was seen repeatedly, ten times or more. V gene TRBV2 combines with J gene TRBJ2-7; D uncertain. The V and J ends lost 6 bases and 0 bases respectively, with 12 bases between them. Per germline, CDR1 SNHLY and CDR2 FYNNEI. This CDR3 is 14 amino acids long. CDR3 nucleotides: TGTGCCAGCAGATACGGACGGACCTCCTACGAGCAGTACTTC. Translated, it gives CASRYGRTSYEQYF.

Many counts were recorded for this clonotype. The V and J genes are TRBV11-1 and TRBJ1-2; D call uncertain. Looked up from germline, CDR1 is SGHAT and CDR2 is FQDESV (reference sequence). The germline V and J ends were trimmed by 4 bases and 5 bases, with 14 bases remaining between them. The CDR3 extends over 14 amino acids. The CDR3 is CASSSGRVEYGYTF. The DNA of the CDR3 is TGTGCCAGCAGCTCCGGGAGGGTGGAGTATGGCTACACCTTC.

This clonotype was recorded at least ten times. The V and J genes are TRBV7-3 and TRBJ2-5; D may match TRBD1 or TRBD2 (6 bases each). The CDR3 totals 13 residues. V lost 3 bases, J lost 5 bases, and 10 bases lay in between. CDR1 is SGHTA, CDR2 FQGTGA, per germline. The CDR3 DNA is TGTGCCAGCAGCTTTCGAGGGGGGGAGACCCAGTACTTC. This sequence encodes CASSFRGGETQYF.

This clonotype was seen repeatedly, ten times or more. The rearrangement links TRBV29-1 to TRBJ2-3, with unresolved D. Germline CDR1 is SQVTM and CDR2 is ANQGSEA. V gave up 4 bases and J gave up 2 bases, with 4 bases separating them. This CDR3 contains 11 residues. CDR3 residues: CSVGYTDTQYF. Written as DNA, the CDR3 is TGCAGCGTTGGCTACACAGATACGCAGTATTTT.

This clonotype was detected ten times or more. The chain is built from TRBV20-1 and TRBJ2-1, with 9 positions matching TRBD2. J lost 0 bases, V lost 1 base, and 4 bases had no gene match. From germline, CDR1 is DFQATT and CDR2 SNEGSKA (reference sequence). There are 16 residues in the CDR3. CDR3 loop: CSARVGGGASYNEQFF. The CDR3 bases are TGCAGTGCTAGAGTGGGCGGGGGGGCCTCCTACAATGAGCAGTTCTTC.

Worth noting for this clonotype: It may be a read error: a sequence one base away is much more abundant. The genes are TRBV30 and TRBJ1-2, with D hard to call. Germline-derived CDR1 and CDR2 are GTSNPN and SVGIG (reference sequence). The CDR3 runs to 13 residues. The V end lost 5 bases, the J end lost 8 bases, and 18 bases lay between the germline ends. The CDR3 bases are TGTGCCTGGGTCCAAAGGGTTGGTCACGGCTACACCTTC. Its protein is CAWVQRVGHGYTF.

The V call is TRBV6-5, the J call TRBJ2-5; 12 nucleotides match TRBD2. V dropped 2 bases and J dropped 5; count of bases not matched to a gene: 12. Germline CDR1 MNHEY, CDR2 SVGAGI. CDR3 length equals 18 residues. In DNA, the CDR3 is TGTGCCAGCAGTTACGGCGCCCTAGCTAGCGGGGGGGCGGAGACCCAGTACTTC. This codes for CASSYGALASGGAETQYF.

The chain is built from TRBV29-1 and TRBJ2-3, with D uncertain. The germline gives CDR1 SQVTM, CDR2 ANQGSEA. The CDR3 consists of 14 residues. V dropped 6 bases and J dropped 3 bases, with 16 bases sitting between them. CDR3 sequence (DNA): TGCAGCGTCACCGGGCGCGGTGGGACAGATACGCAGTATTTT. This encodes CSVTGRGGTDTQYF.

This clonotype was counted many times. This chain's CDR3 is CASSPTGGTSTDTQYF. CDR3 DNA: TGTGCCAGCAGTCCCACGGGGGGAACTAGCACAGATACGCAGTATTTT. The genes are TRBV28 and TRBJ2-3; 7 bases fit TRBD2. Germline V CDR1 and CDR2: MDHEN, SYDVKM. The trim removed 5 bases at V and 0 bases at J, leaving 8 bases unmatched. The CDR3 consists of 16 residues.

The chain recombines TRBV7-2 with TRBJ1-4; D gene ambiguous. The CDR3 runs 14 residues. V shed 5 bases and J shed 5 bases, with 12 bases lying between them. Germline CDR1 reads SGHTA; CDR2 reads FQGNSA. This chain's CDR3 is CASSDQEVNEKLFF. In DNA form, the CDR3 reads TGTGCCAGCAGCGATCAAGAGGTCAATGAAAAACTGTTTTTT.

This clonotype was detected many times. The chain is built from TRBV6-1 and TRBJ1-2; D unresolved. The CDR3 extends over 12 amino acids. Germline CDR1 reads MNHNS; CDR2 reads SASEGT. The germline V and J ends were trimmed by 4 bases and 7 bases, with 10 bases remaining between them. The CDR3 region has the DNA TGTGCCAGCAGTGTCTATTCAGGTGGCTACACCTTC. The encoded protein is CASSVYSGGYTF.

Many counts were recorded for this clonotype. The rearrangement uses TRBV7-2 and TRBJ2-3; D perhaps matches TRBD1 (5 bases). CDR1 is SGHTA and CDR2 is FQGNSA in the germline V gene. V shed 1 base and J shed 6 bases, with 14 bases lying between them. The length of the CDR3 is 15 residues. The CDR3 sequence: CASSLVYRPRDTQYF. The CDR3 DNA reads as TGTGCCAGCAGCTTAGTTTACAGGCCGCGGGATACGCAGTATTTT.

V and J are TRBV20-1 and TRBJ1-6, with 7 bases identical to TRBD1. There are 14 residues in the CDR3. The ends lost 5 bases at V and 6 bases at J; junction bases unmatched: 7. Germline CDR1 DFQATT, CDR2 SNEGSKA (reference sequence). The CDR3: CSADRVVGNSPLHF. The DNA of the CDR3 is TGCAGTGCTGACAGGGTTGTAGGTAATTCACCCCTCCACTTT.

This chain connects TRBV11-2 to TRBJ2-7, with TRBD1 as a possible D gene (5 bases). There are 14 residues in the CDR3. The V end was cut by 5 bases, the J end by 0 bases, with 11 bases between. CDR1 is SGHAT and CDR2 is FQNNGV in the germline V gene. In DNA form, the CDR3 reads TGTGCCAGCAGCCAAGGGGCAGGCTCCTACGAGCAGTACTTC. This translates into CASSQGAGSYEQYF.

The chain joins TRBV9 to TRBJ2-2; 9 positions agree with TRBD2. V gave up 2 bases and J gave up 1 base; unmatched junction bases: 9. There are 18 residues in the CDR3. CDR1 is SGDLS, CDR2 YYNGEE, per germline. CDR3 bases: TGTGCCAGCAGCGTCCTCTCAGCGGGGGGTATGAACACCGGGGAGCTGTTTTTT. As protein: CASSVLSAGGMNTGELFF.

This clonotype occurred many times. This chain connects TRBV2 to TRBJ1-6, with D uncertain. Germline CDR1 reads SNHLY; CDR2 reads FYNNEI. The V gene lost 8 bases and the J gene lost 14 bases, with 13 bases spanning the gap. This CDR3 spans 11 amino acids. The DNA of the CDR3 is TGTGCCAGCCAAGGGCCGAGGGCCCTCCACTTT. Protein product: CASQGPRALHF. Full variable domain (outside the CDR3, taken from reference TRBV2 and TRBJ1-6): EPEVTQTPSHQVTQMGQEVILRCVPISNHLYFYWYRQILGQKVEFLVSFYNNEISEKSEIFDDQFSVERPDGSNFTLKIRSTKLEDSAMYFCASQGPRALHFGNGTRLTVT.

The chain recombines TRBV29-1 with TRBJ2-1; TRBD1 agrees at 9 bases. The CDR3 is made up of 14 amino acids. Germline loops: CDR1 SQVTM, CDR2 ANQGSEA. The V gene end was trimmed by 6 bases and the J gene end by 5 bases; junction bases not matched to a gene: 8. The chain's CDR3 is CSVLRDRDDNEQFF. The CDR3 region has the DNA TGCAGCGTCCTCCGGGACAGGGACGACAATGAGCAGTTCTTC.

This clonotype came up a few times. Just one base apart from a much larger clone, this may be a read error. The chain combines TRBV3-1 with TRBJ1-2; 8 bases map to TRBD1. Germline loops: CDR1 LGHDT, CDR2 YNNKEL (reference sequence). Trimming at V came to 1 base and at J to 7 bases, leaving 2 bases not matched to a gene. The CDR3 spans 13 residues. The CDR3 spells CASSQAGGFGYTF. CDR3 sequence (DNA): TGTGCCAGCAGCCAAGCAGGGGGCTTTGGCTACACCTTC.

The chain links TRBV4-2 to TRBJ2-6; D is ambiguous. The CDR3 has 16 amino acids. Trimming shortened V by 0 bases and J by 0 bases, and 6 bases separated the two germline ends. Germline V gives CDR1 LGHNA, CDR2 YNFKEQ. CDR3 sequence reads: CASSQETASGANVLTF. The CDR3 coding sequence is TGTGCCAGCAGCCAAGAAACAGCCTCTGGGGCCAACGTCCTGACTTTC.

This rearrangement joins TRBV7-3 to TRBJ2-2; D perhaps matches TRBD2 (5 bases). Germline CDR1 SGHTA, CDR2 FQGTGA. CDR3 length: 13 amino acids. The ends were cut back, 4 bases at V and 7 bases at J, with 10 bases in the middle. This CDR3 reads CASSSSGNGELFF. Here the CDR3 DNA reads TGTGCCAGCAGCTCCTCCGGGAACGGGGAGCTGTTTTTT. Full variable domain (outside the CDR3, taken from reference TRBV7-3 and TRBJ2-2): GAGVSQTPSNKVTEKGKYVELRCDPISGHTALYWYRQSLGQGPEFLIYFQGTGAADDSGLPNDRFFAVRPEGSVSTLKIQRTERGDSAVYLCASSSSGNGELFFGEGSRLTVL.

About this clonotype: A clone one base away is much larger, so this may be a read error. V usage is TRBV7-2 and J usage is TRBJ1-5, with D maybe TRBD1 (5 bases). The CDR3 is 14 residues long. Germline CDR1 is SGHTA and CDR2 is FQGNSA. The germline V and J ends were trimmed by 2 bases and 3 bases, with 8 bases remaining between them. The CDR3 DNA follows: TGTGCCAGCAGCTTACAGGGTATCAATCAGCCCCAGCATTTT. It yields the protein CASSLQGINQPQHF. The complete variable domain, with remaining parts taken from reference TRBV7-2 and TRBJ1-5, reads GAGVSQSPSNKVTEKGKDVELRCDPISGHTALYWYRQSLGQGLEFLIYFQGNSAPDKSGLPSDRFSAERTGGSVSTLTIQRTQQEDSAVYLCASSLQGINQPQHFGDGTRLSIL.